The rows below give T cell receptor beta chains drawn from one sample of a study of blood T cell repertoires in COVID-19. Using immunoSEQ multiplex PCR, the repertoire was profiled, and TCRdb retains in-frame clones only, with some absent. The table has 450,000 to 500,000 clones, 75% to 90% seen once. The sample consisted of PBMCs or T cells enriched from blood (not recorded which). The source is a woman in her sixties who had recovered from COVID-19. CDR3s include the opening cysteine and the closing phenylalanine or tryptophan. The order of the fields is D gene, V gene, clone size, J gene, CDR3 protein, CDR3 DNA. A D gene is named only where the DNA matches it firmly. Size is omitted from some rows. Given values are once, few, many or a class for expanded clones.

d_call: -; v_call: TRBV5-3; clone_size: few; j_call: TRBJ1-1; cdr3_aa: CARSLNSSADEAFF; cdr3_nt: TGTGCCAGAAGCTTGAATAGCTCGGCGGATGAAGCTTTCTTT
d_call: TRBD2; v_call: TRBV27; clone_size: -; j_call: TRBJ2-3; cdr3_aa: CASSLSGSGGSRTDTQYF; cdr3_nt: TGTGCCAGCAGTTTATCGGGTAGCGGGGGTTCTCGCACAGATACGCAGTATTTT
d_call: TRBD1; v_call: TRBV28; clone_size: -; j_call: TRBJ1-2; cdr3_aa: CASRQGNYGYTF; cdr3_nt: TGTGCCAGTCGACAGGGCAACTATGGCTACACCTTC
d_call: -; v_call: TRBV7-2; clone_size: -; j_call: TRBJ2-7; cdr3_aa: CASSPPSSYEQYF; cdr3_nt: TGTGCCAGCAGCCCCCCCAGCTCCTACGAGCAGTACTTC
d_call: TRBD2; v_call: TRBV24-1; clone_size: once; j_call: TRBJ2-3; cdr3_aa: CATSEPASGGWADTQYF; cdr3_nt: TGTGCCACCAGTGAGCCCGCTAGCGGGGGTTGGGCAGATACGCAGTATTTT
d_call: -; v_call: TRBV7-9; clone_size: -; j_call: TRBJ1-4; cdr3_aa: CASSLARGGGSDEKLFF; cdr3_nt: TGTGCCAGCAGCTTAGCCCGAGGGGGAGGGTCAGATGAAAAACTGTTTTTT
d_call: -; v_call: TRBV4-1; clone_size: -; j_call: TRBJ1-1; cdr3_aa: CASSQDLQVLNTEAFF; cdr3_nt: TGCGCCAGCAGCCAAGATCTGCAGGTCCTGAACACTGAAGCTTTCTTT
d_call: -; v_call: TRBV7-8; clone_size: -; j_call: TRBJ2-4; cdr3_aa: CASSLDGEQGEGNIQYF; cdr3_nt: TGTGCCAGCAGCTTAGATGGGGAACAGGGAGAAGGAAACATTCAGTACTTC
d_call: TRBD1; v_call: TRBV6-6; clone_size: few; j_call: TRBJ2-2; cdr3_aa: CASSTRQGGTGELFF; cdr3_nt: TGTGCCAGCAGTACGCGACAGGGTGGGACCGGGGAGCTGTTTTTT
d_call: -; v_call: TRBV6-6; clone_size: -; j_call: TRBJ2-2; cdr3_aa: CANSQRGRGTGELFF; cdr3_nt: TGTGCTAACTCCCAGAGGGGGCGGGGCACCGGGGAGCTGTTTTTT
d_call: -; v_call: TRBV5-1; clone_size: -; j_call: TRBJ2-2; cdr3_aa: CASSSPGPGELFF; cdr3_nt: TGCGCCAGCAGCTCCCCAGGGCCCGGGGAGCTGTTTTTT
d_call: -; v_call: TRBV6-2/TRBV6-3; clone_size: -; j_call: TRBJ1-2; cdr3_aa: CASSSGSTYGYTF; cdr3_nt: TGTGCCAGCAGTTCCGGGTCTACCTATGGCTACACCTTC
d_call: -; v_call: TRBV4-1; clone_size: once; j_call: TRBJ2-1; cdr3_aa: CASSQGVGAGPSKFF; cdr3_nt: TGCGCCAGCAGCCAAGGAGTTGGGGCAGGGCCGTCGAAGTTCTTC
d_call: -; v_call: TRBV5-1; clone_size: -; j_call: TRBJ1-5; cdr3_aa: CASSLTGYNQPQHF; cdr3_nt: TGCGCCAGCAGCTTGACAGGGTACAATCAGCCCCAGCATTTT
d_call: TRBD1; v_call: TRBV30; clone_size: -; j_call: TRBJ2-2; cdr3_aa: CAWSVGQGAGELFF; cdr3_nt: TGTGCCTGGAGTGTGGGACAGGGGGCCGGGGAGCTGTTTTTT
d_call: TRBD1; v_call: TRBV5-6; clone_size: -; j_call: TRBJ1-6; cdr3_aa: CASSLWRNRGASYNSPLHF; cdr3_nt: TGTGCCAGCAGCTTGTGGAGGAACAGGGGAGCATCCTATAATTCACCCCTCCACTTT
d_call: -; v_call: TRBV30; clone_size: -; j_call: TRBJ1-2; cdr3_aa: CAWSVMERGYGYTF; cdr3_nt: TGTGCCTGGAGTGTCATGGAGAGAGGCTATGGCTACACCTTC
d_call: -; v_call: TRBV18; clone_size: -; j_call: TRBJ1-6; cdr3_aa: CASSASGNDSPLHF; cdr3_nt: TGTGCCAGCTCAGCGTCAGGGAACGATTCACCCCTCCACTTT
d_call: TRBD2; v_call: TRBV9; clone_size: -; j_call: TRBJ2-7; cdr3_aa: CASSPTSGGTEQYF; cdr3_nt: TGTGCCAGCAGCCCCACTAGCGGGGGTACCGAGCAGTACTTC
d_call: -; v_call: TRBV2; clone_size: -; j_call: TRBJ1-6; cdr3_aa: CASSEVGLGGNSPLHF; cdr3_nt: TGTGCCAGCAGTGAGGTGGGGCTCGGGGGGAATTCACCCCTCCACTTT
d_call: TRBD2; v_call: TRBV9; clone_size: -; j_call: TRBJ2-3; cdr3_aa: CASSARTRLAGTDTQYF; cdr3_nt: TGTGCCAGCAGCGCAAGGACCAGACTAGCGGGGACAGATACGCAGTATTTT
d_call: TRBD2; v_call: TRBV5-8; clone_size: -; j_call: TRBJ2-1; cdr3_aa: CASSPRLAGYEQFF; cdr3_nt: TGTGCCAGCAGCCCCCGACTAGCTGGCTATGAGCAGTTCTTC
d_call: TRBD1; v_call: TRBV5-1; clone_size: -; j_call: TRBJ2-7; cdr3_aa: CASSLQTGQAYEQYF; cdr3_nt: TGCGCCAGCAGCTTGCAGACAGGGCAAGCCTACGAGCAGTACTTC
d_call: TRBD1; v_call: TRBV6-1; clone_size: -; j_call: TRBJ1-5; cdr3_aa: CASSKTGEVWQPQHF; cdr3_nt: TGTGCCAGCAGCAAGACAGGGGAAGTCTGGCAGCCCCAGCATTTT
d_call: TRBD1; v_call: TRBV5-1; clone_size: -; j_call: TRBJ2-5; cdr3_aa: CASSLGGTRGLGETQYF; cdr3_nt: TGCGCCAGCAGCTTGGGGGGGACCAGGGGGCTCGGAGAGACCCAGTACTTC
d_call: -; v_call: TRBV30; clone_size: -; j_call: TRBJ2-5; cdr3_aa: CAWSVQGPGTQYF; cdr3_nt: TGTGCCTGGAGTGTACAGGGACCGGGGACCCAGTACTTC
d_call: -; v_call: TRBV12-3/TRBV12-4; clone_size: -; j_call: TRBJ1-5; cdr3_aa: CASSIGGPQHF; cdr3_nt: TGTGCCAGCAGTATTGGCGGGCCCCAGCATTTT
d_call: -; v_call: TRBV7-9; clone_size: -; j_call: TRBJ1-1; cdr3_aa: CASRGDKGAEAFF; cdr3_nt: TGTGCCTCAAGAGGGGACAAAGGCGCTGAAGCTTTCTTT
d_call: -; v_call: TRBV7-8; clone_size: -; j_call: TRBJ1-5; cdr3_aa: CASSLAENQPQHF; cdr3_nt: TGTGCCAGCAGCTTAGCGGAGAATCAGCCCCAGCATTTT
d_call: -; v_call: TRBV20-1; clone_size: -; j_call: TRBJ1-2; cdr3_aa: CSARVAVDYTF; cdr3_nt: TGCAGTGCTAGAGTTGCAGTTGACTACACCTTC
d_call: TRBD1; v_call: TRBV11-3; clone_size: once; j_call: TRBJ2-2; cdr3_aa: CASTSRRGGDLMNTGELFF; cdr3_nt: TGTGCCAGCACCTCTAGACGAGGGGGCGACCTAATGAACACCGGGGAGCTGTTTTTT
d_call: TRBD2; v_call: TRBV6-5; clone_size: -; j_call: TRBJ2-7; cdr3_aa: CASSYAGGVPYEQYF; cdr3_nt: TGTGCCAGCAGTTACGCGGGGGGCGTCCCCTACGAGCAGTACTTC
d_call: -; v_call: TRBV1; clone_size: -; j_call: TRBJ2-3; cdr3_aa: CTSSPQLAGETDTQYF; cdr3_nt: TGCACCAGCAGCCCGCAACTAGCGGGGGAGACAGATACGCAGTATTTT
d_call: -; v_call: TRBV3-1/TRBV3-2; clone_size: -; j_call: TRBJ2-2; cdr3_aa: CASSAGTPNTGELFF; cdr3_nt: TGTGCCAGCAGCGCCGGGACTCCGAACACCGGGGAGCTGTTTTTT
d_call: TRBD2; v_call: TRBV30; clone_size: -; j_call: TRBJ2-3; cdr3_aa: CAWNPGGDTQYF; cdr3_nt: TGTGCCTGGAATCCGGGGGGGGATACGCAGTATTTT
d_call: TRBD2; v_call: TRBV19; clone_size: -; j_call: TRBJ2-3; cdr3_aa: CASSMLAGAITDTQYF; cdr3_nt: TGTGCCAGTAGTATGCTAGCGGGGGCCATCACAGATACGCAGTATTTT
d_call: TRBD2; v_call: TRBV30; clone_size: few; j_call: TRBJ2-3; cdr3_aa: CAWSEAGIGPYF; cdr3_nt: TGTGCCTGGAGTGAAGCGGGGATAGGGCCGTATTTT
d_call: -; v_call: TRBV5-1; clone_size: -; j_call: TRBJ2-2; cdr3_aa: CASQPGIPGELFF; cdr3_nt: TGCGCCAGCCAGCCGGGTATACCCGGGGAGCTGTTTTTT
d_call: TRBD1; v_call: TRBV3-1/TRBV3-2; clone_size: few; j_call: TRBJ1-2; cdr3_aa: CASSQQGGGYTF; cdr3_nt: TGTGCCAGCAGCCAACAGGGGGGTGGCTACACCTTC
d_call: TRBD2; v_call: TRBV5-1; clone_size: few; j_call: TRBJ2-3; cdr3_aa: CASSFGRGGADTQYF; cdr3_nt: TGCGCCAGCAGCTTTGGGCGGGGGGGCGCAGATACGCAGTATTTT
d_call: TRBD1; v_call: TRBV3-1/TRBV3-2; clone_size: -; j_call: TRBJ1-2; cdr3_aa: CASSLGTGVKYGYTF; cdr3_nt: TGTGCCAGCAGTCTCGGGACAGGGGTTAAGTATGGCTACACCTTC
d_call: TRBD2; v_call: TRBV7-8; clone_size: -; j_call: TRBJ2-5; cdr3_aa: CASSLSPSGGAETQYF; cdr3_nt: TGTGCCAGCAGCTTAAGCCCTAGCGGGGGGGCTGAGACCCAGTACTTC
d_call: -; v_call: TRBV19; clone_size: -; j_call: TRBJ2-2; cdr3_aa: CASSQQGRTVANTGELFF; cdr3_nt: TGTGCCAGTAGTCAACAGGGAAGGACAGTCGCTAACACCGGGGAGCTGTTTTTT
d_call: -; v_call: TRBV28; clone_size: once; j_call: TRBJ2-5; cdr3_aa: CASSSKYRQTQYF; cdr3_nt: TGTGCCAGCAGTTCCAAGTACAGACAGACCCAGTACTTC
d_call: TRBD1; v_call: TRBV6-5; clone_size: -; j_call: TRBJ1-2; cdr3_aa: CASSRQGIWGYTF; cdr3_nt: TGTGCCAGCAGTAGACAGGGAATTTGGGGCTACACCTTC
d_call: -; v_call: TRBV10-3; clone_size: -; j_call: TRBJ2-6; cdr3_aa: CAISEVQAGANVLTF; cdr3_nt: TGTGCCATCAGTGAGGTTCAGGCTGGGGCCAACGTCCTGACTTTC
d_call: -; v_call: TRBV10-3; clone_size: -; j_call: TRBJ1-5; cdr3_aa: CAISDPTQGYQPQHF; cdr3_nt: TGTGCCATCAGTGACCCCACTCAGGGATATCAGCCCCAGCATTTT
d_call: -; v_call: TRBV2; clone_size: few; j_call: TRBJ2-1; cdr3_aa: CASSEAAGVHEQFF; cdr3_nt: TGTGCCAGCAGTGAAGCTGCAGGGGTCCATGAGCAGTTCTTC
d_call: -; v_call: TRBV4-1; clone_size: -; j_call: TRBJ1-1; cdr3_aa: CASSQVPGTMNTEAFF; cdr3_nt: TGCGCCAGCAGCCAAGTTCCCGGGACAATGAACACTGAAGCTTTCTTT
d_call: TRBD1; v_call: TRBV11-2; clone_size: few; j_call: TRBJ1-3; cdr3_aa: CASSLTTGGSGNTIYF; cdr3_nt: TGTGCCAGCAGCTTAACCACAGGGGGCTCTGGAAACACCATATATTTT
d_call: -; v_call: TRBV6-5; clone_size: -; j_call: TRBJ1-2; cdr3_aa: CASRTPGQGYTF; cdr3_nt: TGTGCCAGCAGGACCCCGGGACAAGGCTACACCTTC
d_call: -; v_call: TRBV12-3/TRBV12-4; clone_size: few; j_call: TRBJ2-7; cdr3_aa: CASSFRDEQYF; cdr3_nt: TGTGCCAGCAGTTTCAGGGACGAGCAGTACTTC
d_call: -; v_call: TRBV21-1; clone_size: -; j_call: TRBJ2-1; cdr3_aa: CASRRDRGYNEQFF; cdr3_nt: TGTGCCAGCAGACGGGACAGGGGGTACAATGAGCAGTTCTTC
d_call: TRBD2; v_call: TRBV19; clone_size: -; j_call: TRBJ2-1; cdr3_aa: CASKDGGVDNNEQFF; cdr3_nt: TGTGCCAGTAAGGATGGGGGGGTGGATAACAATGAGCAGTTCTTC
d_call: -; v_call: TRBV3-1/TRBV3-2; clone_size: once; j_call: TRBJ1-3; cdr3_aa: CASSTQGSGNTIYF; cdr3_nt: TGTGCCAGCAGCACCCAGGGGTCTGGAAACACCATATATTTT
d_call: TRBD1; v_call: TRBV6-5; clone_size: -; j_call: TRBJ2-1; cdr3_aa: CASRTGTATYNEQFF; cdr3_nt: TGTGCCAGCAGGACCGGGACAGCTACCTACAATGAGCAGTTCTTC
d_call: -; v_call: TRBV5-1; clone_size: -; j_call: TRBJ2-4; cdr3_aa: CASWDVDRNIQYF; cdr3_nt: TGCGCCAGCTGGGACGTTGACAGGAACATTCAGTACTTC
d_call: TRBD1; v_call: TRBV24-1; clone_size: -; j_call: TRBJ2-5; cdr3_aa: CATSDPEGAQETQYF; cdr3_nt: TGTGCCACCAGTGATCCCGAGGGGGCACAAGAGACCCAGTACTTC